One T cell receptor beta chain is described in this entry. Its specificity is not known. The junction had 11 bases not matched to a gene; V was cut back by 5 bases and J by 3 bases. The germline gives CDR1 SNHLY, CDR2 FYNNEI. CDR3 size: 17 residues. Nashville, Tennessee was home to all donors, who were Caucasian adults. This entry is derived from a study of shared clonotypes between healthy human individuals. Study-level results: Clonotype sharing across donors was expected to vary with sequencing depth. Clonotype sharing across a few donors was observed for roughly 5% of naive CD4 clonotypes.

Repertoires were generated with immunoSEQ multiplex PCR, while TCRdb's copy carries only in-frame clones and drops some. The sample records around 1.6 million clones, 95% to 99% being singletons. This sequence was found in a man in his thirties or forties in good health. The V gene is TRBV2, the J gene TRBJ2-3, with 10 positions matching TRBD1. The sample consisted of naive CD4+ T cells sorted from blood. Noted subset: CD45RA+ positively selected. The CDR3, as DNA: TGTGCCAGCAGTACCTCCCCGGGACAGGGGTGGACAGATACGCAGTATTTT. This translates into CASSTSPGQGWTDTQYF.